This T cell receptor beta chain was recovered during a study of cytomegalovirus exposure and HLA in healthy donors. The primer mix had 60 Vbeta and 13 Jbeta primers. TCRdb keeps only in-frame clones here, not all; method: immunoSEQ multiplex PCR. The data contain just over 150,000 clones, less than 90% of them seen just once; the ten biggest clones take up roughly 2%. Despite likely unrecorded immune exposures, the donors were nominally healthy at the time of sampling. CDR3 size: 14 residues. Germline V gives CDR1 SEHNR, CDR2 FQNEAQ (reference sequence). V was clipped by 6 bases and J by 2 bases; unmatched bases: 5.

The V call is TRBV7-9, the J call TRBJ2-3, with 7 bases identical to TRBD2. The sequenced sample was PBMCs. The clonotype comes from a young woman in good health and CMV-seronegative. This CDR3 reads CASSPAGFTDTQYF. The CDR3 nucleotides are TGTGCCAGCAGTCCAGCGGGGTTCACAGATACGCAGTATTTT.